This TCR beta chain was found in a study of blood T cells in healthy people across ages. The study, taken as a whole, reports: Compared with aged donors, long-lived donors showed fewer expanded clones, suggesting selection.

Each of the donors had roughly 9.7 milliliters of peripheral blood drawn into EDTA-treated Vacutainer tubes. This clonotype was detected many times. Its antigen is unknown. PCR was performed a second time for roughly 7 to 11 cycles using a sample-barcoded 5' primer and a J-beta primer mix. TCRdb re-called the 5' RACE reads with MiXCR, one entry per CDR3 protein. The sample has some 1,500,000 distinct CDR3 sequences; 42% are singletons. CDR3 size: 15 residues. V shed 2 bases and J 0 bases; nucleotides not matched to a gene: 4. The sequence came from a woman between 18 and 30 years old in good health. Sequenced sample: blood. V usage is TRBV12-3 or TRBV12-4 and J usage is TRBJ2-7, with 7 bases matching TRBD1. This CDR3 reads CASSLPGTASYEQYF. The CDR3 coding sequence is TGTGCCAGCAGTTTACCCGGGACAGCCTCCTACGAGCAGTACTTC.